A selection of T cell receptor beta chains follows, all from one sample in a study of shared clonotypes between healthy human individuals. TCRdb's table, derived via immunoSEQ multiplex PCR, lists solely in-frame clones and lacks some. This repertoire shows millions of clones, about 95% found once; its top ten account for roughly 1%. The sample was naive CD8+ T cells sorted from blood. These receptors were taken from a man aged 18 to 29 in good health. The conserved cysteine and the conserved F or W are not part of the CDR3 here.

TRBV18	TRBJ2-7	ASSWTGGGEQY
TRBV29-1	TRBJ1-3	SVLGQESSGNTIY
TRBV6-5	TRBJ2-1	ASSYHEGINEQF
TRBV30	TRBJ1-2	AWSWDTYGYT
TRBV7-6	TRBJ2-7	ASSPRDRVTYEQY
TRBV7-9	TRBJ2-5	ASSTQLAGVHPEAQY
TRBV4-3	TRBJ1-5	ASSQVYHSNQPQH
TRBV4-1	TRBJ2-1	ASSQVDSSYNEQF
TRBV5-1	TRBJ2-7	ASSQADAYEQY
TRBV30	TRBJ2-7	AWSWTGAEQY
TRBV19	TRBJ1-2	ASSIIIGGYGYT
TRBV6-1	TRBJ2-7	ASSPGTASSYEQY
TRBV5-1	TRBJ2-1	ASSLGGLAGDEQF
TRBV10-3	TRBJ2-2	AMGETGELF
TRBV27	TRBJ2-7	ASSLSGGLTYEQY
TRBV11-2	TRBJ2-3	ASSLAGGAGTDTQY
TRBV7-9	TRBJ2-5	ASSLPEEVETQY
TRBV2	TRBJ1-2	ASPSGVRYGYT
TRBV19	TRBJ1-2	ASSPLSNYGYT
TRBV5-1	TRBJ2-7	ASSPGQGVYEQY
TRBV16	TRBJ2-7	ASSQTGPDSYEQY
TRBV13	TRBJ2-7	ASSSGTSYEQY
TRBV6-5	TRBJ1-2	ASSYSLPQVSGYT
TRBV30	TRBJ2-1	AWSGGESSYNEQF
TRBV28	TRBJ1-5	ASNPTPRGSYQPQH
TRBV4-3	TRBJ1-5	ASSQVWAANQPQH
TRBV7-9	TRBJ1-1	ASSPWDREDTEAF